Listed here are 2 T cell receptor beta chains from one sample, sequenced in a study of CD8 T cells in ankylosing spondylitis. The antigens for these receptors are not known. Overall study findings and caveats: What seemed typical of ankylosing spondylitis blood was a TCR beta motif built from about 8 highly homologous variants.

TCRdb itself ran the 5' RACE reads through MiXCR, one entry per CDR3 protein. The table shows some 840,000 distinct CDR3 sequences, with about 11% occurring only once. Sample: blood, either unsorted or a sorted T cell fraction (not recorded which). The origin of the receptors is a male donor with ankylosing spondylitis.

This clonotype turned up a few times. This CDR3 is CATSRGSNEQFF. CDR3 sequence (DNA): TGTGCCACCAGTCGGGGGAGTAATGAGCAGTTCTTC. This chain connects TRBV24-1 to TRBJ2-1, with D possibly TRBD2 on 6 matching bases. The V gene lost 6 bases and the J gene lost 7 bases, with 9 bases spanning the gap. Germline V CDR1 and CDR2: KGHDR, SFDVKD. This CDR3 contains 12 residues.

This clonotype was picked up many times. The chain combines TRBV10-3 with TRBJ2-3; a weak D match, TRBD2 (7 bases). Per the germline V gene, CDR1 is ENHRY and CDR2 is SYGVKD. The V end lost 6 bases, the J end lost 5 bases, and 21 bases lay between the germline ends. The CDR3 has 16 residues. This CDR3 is CAISEGGSLGEDTQYF. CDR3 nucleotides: TGTGCCATCAGCGAGGGGGGGAGCCTCGGCGAAGATACGCAGTATTTT.